The rows below give T cell receptor beta chains drawn from one sample of a study of PD-L1 blockade in urothelial cancer. Only in-frame clones appear in the TCRdb table, and some are missing; sequencing was by immunoSEQ multiplex PCR. The sample lists about 84,000 clones; about four fifths were seen once. Sequencing was performed on PBMCs, taken around atezolizumab (anti-PD-L1) treatment. Receptors originate from a man aged 70-80 years with urothelial cancer. Both conserved end residues are part of each CDR3. A D gene is named only where the DNA matches it firmly. Some rows have no size entry. The others give once, few or many, or a class for an expanded clone.

clone_size,d_call,v_call,j_call,cdr3_nt,cdr3_aa
.,.,TRBV2,TRBJ1-2,TGTGCCAGCAGTGAAGCGTCGACAGCCCATGGCTACACCTTC,CASSEASTAHGYTF
.,.,TRBV5-6,TRBJ2-1,TGTGCCAGCAGCTTGGACGAGTACAATGAGCAGTTCTTC,CASSLDEYNEQFF
.,TRBD2,TRBV5-4,TRBJ2-7,TGTGCCAGCAGCAGCAACTCAGCGGGAGCCTTAGGCGAGCAGTACTTC,CASSSNSAGALGEQYF
.,TRBD2,TRBV7-8,TRBJ2-7,TGTGCCAGCAGCACCGGGACTAGCGGGAAGGAGCAGTACTTC,CASSTGTSGKEQYF
.,TRBD2,TRBV5-1,TRBJ2-5,TGCGCCAGCAGCCCGGCGGGGGGCACCGGAAAGACCCAGTACTTC,CASSPAGGTGKTQYF
.,.,TRBV19,TRBJ1-3,TGTGCCAGTAGTATAGGCCCCCGCGGCTACTCTGGAAACACCATATATTTT,CASSIGPRGYSGNTIYF
.,.,TRBV30,TRBJ2-2,TGTGCCTGGAGTTCTGGCTCCCCCACCGGGGAGCTGTTTTTT,CAWSSGSPTGELFF
.,.,TRBV7-2,TRBJ2-5,TGTGCCAGCGGGCCCCTGTTTGGGACCCAGTACTTC,CASGPLFGTQYF
few,TRBD1,TRBV2,TRBJ1-1,TGTGCCAGCAGTGGGAACAGGGGTGGTGAAGCTTTCTTT,CASSGNRGGEAFF
.,TRBD1,TRBV2,TRBJ2-1,TGTGCCAGCAGCCGGACAGGGAAAGAGCAGTTCTTC,CASSRTGKEQFF
.,.,TRBV20-1,TRBJ1-1,TGCAGTGCTAGATCTGACACTGAAGCTTTCTTT,CSARSDTEAFF
.,.,TRBV11-2,TRBJ2-1,TGTGCCAGCAGCCTAAACCGGGATCTTTTTCTCTTC,CASSLNRDLFLF
.,.,TRBV15,TRBJ1-1,TGTGCCACCCCCTTTTTATCGGAAGCTTTCTTT,CATPFLSEAFF
.,.,TRBV7-8,TRBJ1-1,TGTGCCAGCAGCTTACTTCCGGGTGTTTCGGGCGCGGGGGCTGAAGCTTTCTTT,CASSLLPGVSGAGAEAFF
.,.,TRBV2,TRBJ2-3,TGTGCCAGCAGTGAATTACAGGGTGCAGATACGCAGTATTTT,CASSELQGADTQYF
medium-sized,.,TRBV6-5,TRBJ1-5,TGTGCCAGCAGCCTAGGGACATCCCAGCCCCAGCATTTT,CASSLGTSQPQHF